The present TCR beta chain was sequenced within a study of T cell changes during pregnancy in multiple sclerosis. Produced via immunoSEQ multiplex PCR; TCRdb's table is partial and in-frame only. The sample lists roughly 40,000 clones, 91% seen once, with roughly 0.75% in the top ten. The sequencing here drew on CD4+ T cells from peripheral blood mononuclear cells, taken before pregnancy. The TCR sequence derives from a female donor with multiple sclerosis, enrolled in a pregnancy study.

CDR3 bases: TGCAGCGTTCTCAGAACAGGGACGGCTTTCTTT. This gives the protein CSVLRTGTAFF. This rearrangement joins TRBV29-1 to TRBJ1-1; tentative D call: TRBD1 (6 bases). CDR1 SQVTM and CDR2 ANQGSEA come from the germline V gene. The CDR3 is 11 residues long. V lost 5 bases, J lost 11 bases, and 15 bases lay in between.